A single sample gave rise to the 23 T cell receptor beta chains below, sequenced in a study of cytomegalovirus exposure and HLA in healthy donors (dated by TCRdb to 2017 to 2019). Library construction relied on the immunoSEQ multiplex PCR assay. Sourced from immuneACCESS, this table was stored by TCRdb with only in-frame sequences that have V and J called. A share of the clones is absent; for the studies checked, an unresolved V gene accounts for under half, and the remainder has no known explanation. This sample holds under 100,000 clones; roughly 96% were observed only once. The ten biggest clones cover 0.6% to 0.95% of the sample. Sequenced input: PBMCs. The receptors stem from a man between 18 and 35 years old in good health and CMV-seronegative.

The rearrangement links TRBV9 to TRBJ1-3, with D maybe TRBD1 (5 bases). Germline CDR1 and CDR2: SGDLS and YYNGEE. The CDR3 loop spans 13 amino acids. V lost 1 base and J 8 bases, leaving 10 bases between the germline ends. For the CDR3, the DNA is TGTGCCAGCAGCGTAAAAGGGGCGGACACCATATATTTT. Translated: CASSVKGADTIYF.

V gene TRBV28 combines with J gene TRBJ1-1; 9 bases align to TRBD1. CDR3 length equals 14 residues. Germline V gene sequence: CDR1 MDHEN, CDR2 SYDVKM. V lost 6 bases and J lost 6; bases outside the gene matches: 8. In nucleotides, the CDR3 is TGTGCCAGCAGAACGGACAGGGGAGGCGCTGAAGCTTTCTTT. Translated: CASRTDRGGAEAFF.

The genes are TRBV27 and TRBJ2-5; no clear D. V lost 3 bases to trimming and J lost 4 bases, with 3 bases between them. The CDR3 is made up of 11 amino acids. Germline assignment: CDR1 MNHEY and CDR2 SMNVEV (reference sequence). CDR3 nucleotide sequence: TGTGCCAGCAGTTTTCGAGAGACCCAGTACTTC. As protein: CASSFRETQYF.

V gene TRBV7-9 combines with J gene TRBJ1-1, with 7 bases fitting TRBD1. J gave up 4 bases and V 4 bases, and 9 bases lay outside the gene matches. The CDR3 totals 15 residues. Germline CDR1 and CDR2: SEHNR and FQNEAQ (reference sequence). The CDR3 here is CASSSRNRGTTEAFF. The CDR3 bases are TGTGCCAGCAGCTCGCGTAACAGGGGTACCACTGAAGCTTTCTTT.

The V and J genes are TRBV10-2 and TRBJ2-7; no firm D call. CDR3 size: 13 residues. The V end was cut by 3 bases, the J end by 1 base, with 7 bases between. CDR1 is WSHSY, CDR2 SAAADI, per germline. The CDR3 region has the DNA TGCGCCAGCAGTGAACGACAATCCTACGAGCAGTACTTC. This encodes CASSERQSYEQYF.

This chain joins TRBV28 and TRBJ2-7; D perhaps matches TRBD1 (5 bases). The V gene's germline CDR1 is MDHEN and CDR2 SYDVKM. There are 12 residues in the CDR3. V was cut by 2 bases and J by 8 bases, with 10 bases left in between. CDR3 coding DNA: TGTGCCAGCAGTTTACCCACAGGTCAGCAGTACTTC. Translating it yields CASSLPTGQQYF.

This clone was seen just once. The V gene is TRBV27, the J gene TRBJ1-5; D is uncertain. V lost 5 bases to trimming and J lost 1 base, with 9 bases between them. The CDR3 totals 14 residues. From germline, CDR1 is MNHEY and CDR2 SMNVEV (reference sequence). DNA of the CDR3: TGTGCCAGCAGTCCGACGGGAAGCAATCAGCCCCAGCATTTT. The encoded protein is CASSPTGSNQPQHF.

The rearrangement links TRBV12-5 to TRBJ2-6, with D possibly being TRBD2 (6 bases). The germline CDR1 and CDR2 sequences are LGHNT and FRNRAP. Trimming removed 5 bases at V and 13 bases at J, with 27 bases between. The CDR3 consists of 17 residues. The CDR3 DNA reads as TGTGCTAGTGGTGAAAGAATGGGGCCCCTCAAGGAGGGGGTCCTGACTTTC. It encodes CASGERMGPLKEGVLTF.

This clone was detected once. The chain links TRBV11-3 to TRBJ2-5, with TRBD1 matching 12 bases. This CDR3 spans 16 amino acids. Unmatched junction bases numbered 5, after V lost 1 base and J lost 5 bases. Germline V gene lookup returns CDR1 SGHNT and CDR2 YENEEA. The CDR3 coding sequence is TGTGCCAGCAGCTTAGCCCCGGGACAGGGGGCTGAGACCCAGTACTTC. Residues: CASSLAPGQGAETQYF.

The rearrangement uses TRBV7-8 and TRBJ2-7; D remains unclear. From germline, CDR1 is SGHVS and CDR2 FQNEAQ. Trimming took off 5 bases at V and 4 bases at J, with 12 bases between the two ends. This CDR3 is 13 amino acids long. The DNA for the CDR3 is TGTGCCAGCAGCACACCACCTAGTTACGAGCAGTACGTC. Residues: CASSTPPSYEQYV.

The table lists this clone with a few counts. This chain joins TRBV27 and TRBJ2-4, with 9 positions matching TRBD1. V lost 6 bases, J lost 0 bases, and 9 bases stayed unmatched. This CDR3 is built from 17 residues. Germline assignment: CDR1 MNHEY and CDR2 SMNVEV (reference sequence). The CDR3 bases are TGTGCCAGCAGGCCCGCGGGGACAGGGTTAGCCAAAAACATTCAGTACTTC. Protein product: CASRPAGTGLAKNIQYF.

The chain employs TRBV5-1 and TRBJ1-1; D not certain. CDR1 is SGHRS and CDR2 is YFSETQ in the germline V gene. Trimming removed 4 bases from V and 0 bases from J, with 10 bases in between. The CDR3 has 14 residues. The CDR3 sequence: CASSPQVMNTEAFF. For the CDR3, the DNA is TGCGCCAGCAGCCCGCAGGTTATGAACACTGAAGCTTTCTTT.

The rearrangement links TRBV30 to TRBJ1-2; 10 nucleotides line up with TRBD1. There are 15 residues in the CDR3. Germline V CDR1 and CDR2: GTSNPN, SVGIG (reference sequence). Unmatched junction bases numbered 13, after V lost 8 bases and J lost 4 bases. The CDR3 is CALSATGGSGYGYTF. In nucleotides, the CDR3 is TGTGCCCTCAGTGCGACAGGGGGCAGTGGCTATGGCTACACCTTC.

The chain couples TRBV7-3 to TRBJ2-3, with D possibly matching TRBD2 (6 bases). CDR1 is SGHTA and CDR2 is FQGTGA in the germline V gene. CDR3 size: 16 residues. V was shortened by 5 bases and J by 0 bases, with 15 bases between the two germline ends. The CDR3 protein is CASSPHSGSSTDTQYF. The CDR3 DNA sequence: TGTGCCAGCAGCCCCCATAGCGGAAGTAGCACAGATACGCAGTATTTT.

This rearrangement joins TRBV27 to TRBJ2-5; 8 bases are a match to TRBD2. This CDR3 region has 16 residues. The germline CDR1 and CDR2 sequences are MNHEY and SMNVEV (reference sequence). V shed 7 bases, J shed 3 bases, and the junction held 13 bases outside the gene matches. The CDR3 spells CASILGVSGSKETQYF. CDR3 nucleotide sequence: TGTGCCAGCATCTTAGGGGTAAGCGGGAGTAAAGAGACCCAGTACTTC.

In its sample, this clone was seen a few times. V is TRBV6-6 and J is TRBJ1-2; tentatively, D is TRBD1 (6 bases). V lost 11 bases and J lost 5, with 24 bases in between. The CDR3 length is 15 residues. Germline CDR1 reads MNHNY; CDR2 reads SVGAGI (reference sequence). The DNA for the CDR3 is TGTGCCTCCATCCAAAATTACAGGGCGATTTATGGCTACACCTTC. It is translated as CASIQNYRAIYGYTF.

The V and J genes are TRBV18 and TRBJ2-3; no reliable D call. The germline CDR1 and CDR2 sequences are KGHSH and LQKENI. This CDR3 contains 15 residues. Trimming cost V 6 bases and J 2 bases, with 15 bases left between them. CDR3 sequence (DNA): TGTGCCAGCTCTTCTAGTTTCAGCTTCACAGATACGCAGTATTTT. It codes for CASSSSFSFTDTQYF.

The chain links TRBV19 to TRBJ2-7; possible D gene TRBD1, 5 bases. Trimming left V 8 bases short and J 5 bases short, with 22 bases between. Looked up from germline, CDR1 is LNHDA and CDR2 is SQIVND (reference sequence). The CDR3 covers 15 residues. CDR3 bases: TGTGCCAGTGGCGAATTTCGGCAGGGAAAAGACGAGCAGTACTTC. It yields the protein CASGEFRQGKDEQYF.

The genes are TRBV19 and TRBJ2-1, with 10 nucleotides matching TRBD1. V shed 6 bases and J 7 bases; nucleotides not matched to a gene: 15. Germline-derived CDR1 and CDR2 are LNHDA and SQIVND (reference sequence). The CDR3 spans 17 residues. The CDR3 loop reads CASRDRGSGGPGNEQFF. The CDR3 bases are TGTGCCAGTAGGGACAGGGGGTCGGGAGGGCCGGGGAATGAGCAGTTCTTC.

This clone was recorded once. This chain uses TRBV5-1 with TRBJ1-1, with 8 bases that match TRBD1. This CDR3 contains 15 residues. Germline assignment: CDR1 SGHRS and CDR2 YFSETQ. The V segment lost 4 bases and the J segment 7 bases; nucleotides outside the gene matches: 12. CDR3 loop: CASSNQGQGYREAFF. The CDR3 DNA reads as TGCGCCAGCAGCAATCAAGGACAGGGTTATCGTGAAGCTTTCTTT.

The genes are TRBV23-1 and TRBJ2-5, with TRBD1 matching 8 bases. TRBV23-1 is known as an ORF, though its function is uncertain. The CDR3 loop spans 14 amino acids. J gave up 5 bases and V 5 bases, and 7 bases lay outside the gene matches. CDR3 DNA: TGCGCCAGCAGTATATGGACAGGGCGGGAGACCCAGTACTTC. Amino acids: CASSIWTGRETQYF.

The V call is TRBV7-9, the J call TRBJ1-2; maybe TRBD1 (6 bases). The CDR3 has 14 residues. CDR1 and CDR2 from the germline V gene are SEHNR and FQNEAQ (reference sequence). Trimming pared 5 bases from V and 3 bases from J, leaving 13 bases between. The CDR3 protein is CASSTDRIYYGYTF. CDR3 sequence (DNA): TGTGCCAGCAGCACGGACAGAATATACTATGGCTACACCTTC.

This clone is a singleton in its sample. The V and J genes are TRBV11-3 and TRBJ2-1; 11 positions match TRBD1. Germline trimming cut 4 bases from V and 6 bases from J; bases unmatched to any gene: 5. From germline, CDR1 is SGHNT and CDR2 YENEEA. This CDR3 region has 15 residues. CDR3 sequence: CASSSRDRGANEQFF. The CDR3 DNA is TGTGCCAGCAGCTCCCGGGACAGGGGGGCCAATGAGCAGTTCTTC.